The subject of this entry is one TCR beta chain. The data stem from a study of T cell changes during pregnancy in multiple sclerosis. Germline CDR1 and CDR2: SGHKS and YYEKEE (reference sequence). The V segment lost 4 bases and the J segment 9 bases; nucleotides outside the gene matches: 5. The length of the CDR3 is 14 residues. Produced via immunoSEQ multiplex PCR; TCRdb's table is partial and in-frame only. Here the sample spans approximately 50,000 clones, roughly 94% being singletons. This TCR was sampled from a female donor with multiple sclerosis, enrolled in a pregnancy study. The rearrangement uses TRBV5-5 and TRBJ1-6, with TRBD1 matching over 9 bases. The starting material was CD4+ T cells from peripheral blood mononuclear cells, obtained in the third trimester of pregnancy. Here the CDR3 DNA reads TGTGCCAGCAGCCCAACAGGGGGCCGTTCACCCCTCCACTTT. Encoded protein: CASSPTGGRSPLHF. Complete variable domain (other parts from reference TRBV5-5 and TRBJ1-6): DAGVTQSPTHLIKTRGQQVTLRCSPISGHKSVSWYQQVLGQGPQFIFQYYEKEERGRGNFPDRFSARQFPNYSSELNVNALLLGDSALYLCASSPTGGRSPLHFGNGTRLTVT.